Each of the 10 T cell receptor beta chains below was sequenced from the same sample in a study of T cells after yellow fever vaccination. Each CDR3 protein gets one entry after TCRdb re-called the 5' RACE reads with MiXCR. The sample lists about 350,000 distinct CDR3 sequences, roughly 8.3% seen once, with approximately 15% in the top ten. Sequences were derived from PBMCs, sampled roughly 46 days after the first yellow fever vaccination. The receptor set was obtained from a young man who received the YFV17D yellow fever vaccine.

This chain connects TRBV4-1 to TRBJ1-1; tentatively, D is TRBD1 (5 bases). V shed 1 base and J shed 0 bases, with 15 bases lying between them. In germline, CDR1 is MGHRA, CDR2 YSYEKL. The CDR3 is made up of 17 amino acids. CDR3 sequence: CASSQVGQGLMNTEAFF. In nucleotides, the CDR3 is TGCGCCAGCAGCCAAGTCGGGCAGGGCCTAATGAACACTGAAGCTTTCTTT.

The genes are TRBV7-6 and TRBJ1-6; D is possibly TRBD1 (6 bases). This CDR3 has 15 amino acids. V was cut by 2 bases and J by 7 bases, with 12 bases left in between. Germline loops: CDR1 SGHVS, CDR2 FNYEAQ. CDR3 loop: CASSLNPGENSPLHF. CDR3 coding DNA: TGTGCCAGCAGCTTAAACCCAGGGGAGAATTCACCCCTCCACTTT.

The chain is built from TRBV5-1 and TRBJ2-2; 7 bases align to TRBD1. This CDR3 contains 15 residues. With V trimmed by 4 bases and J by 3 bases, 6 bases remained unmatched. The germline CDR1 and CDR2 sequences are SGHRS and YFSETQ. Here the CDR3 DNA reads TGCGCCAGCAGCCCGAGGACAGGTTACACCGGGGAGCTGTTTTTT. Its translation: CASSPRTGYTGELFF.

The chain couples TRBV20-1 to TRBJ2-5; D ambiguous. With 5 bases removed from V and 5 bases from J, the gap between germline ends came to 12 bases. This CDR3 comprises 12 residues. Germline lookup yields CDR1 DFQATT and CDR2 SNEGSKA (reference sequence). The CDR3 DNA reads TGCAGTGCTTCGATGGGGTTGGAGACCCAGTACTTC. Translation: CSASMGLETQYF.

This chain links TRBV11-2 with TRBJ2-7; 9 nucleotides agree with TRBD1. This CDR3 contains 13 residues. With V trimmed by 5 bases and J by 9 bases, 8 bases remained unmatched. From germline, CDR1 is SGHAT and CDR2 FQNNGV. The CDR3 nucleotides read TGTGCCAGCAGCCCGGACCACAGGGGGCGGCAGTACGTC. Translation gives CASSPDHRGRQYV.

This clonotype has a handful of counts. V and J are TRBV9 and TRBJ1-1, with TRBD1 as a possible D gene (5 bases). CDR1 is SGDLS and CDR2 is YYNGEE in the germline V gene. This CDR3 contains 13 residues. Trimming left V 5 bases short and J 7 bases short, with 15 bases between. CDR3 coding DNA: TGTGCCAGCAGTTCATGGGACGGGGGTGAAGCTTTCTTT. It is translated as CASSSWDGGEAFF.

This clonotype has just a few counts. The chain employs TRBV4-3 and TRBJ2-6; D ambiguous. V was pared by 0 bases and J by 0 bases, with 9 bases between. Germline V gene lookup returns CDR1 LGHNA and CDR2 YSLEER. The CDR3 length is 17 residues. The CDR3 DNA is TGCGCCAGCAGCCAAGATCTCGGATCCTCTGGGGCCAACGTCCTGACTTTC. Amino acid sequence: CASSQDLGSSGANVLTF.

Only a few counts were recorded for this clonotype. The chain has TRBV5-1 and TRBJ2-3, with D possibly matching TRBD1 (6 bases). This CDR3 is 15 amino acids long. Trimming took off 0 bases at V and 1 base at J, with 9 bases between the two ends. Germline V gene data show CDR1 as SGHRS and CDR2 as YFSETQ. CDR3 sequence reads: CASSLARGGTDTQYF. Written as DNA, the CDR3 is TGCGCCAGCAGCTTGGCCAGGGGTGGCACAGATACGCAGTATTTT.

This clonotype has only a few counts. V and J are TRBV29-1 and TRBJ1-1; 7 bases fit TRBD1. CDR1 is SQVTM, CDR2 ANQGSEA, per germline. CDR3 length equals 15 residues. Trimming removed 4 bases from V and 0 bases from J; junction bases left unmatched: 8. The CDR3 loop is CSVARRQGVNTEAFF. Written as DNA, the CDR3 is TGCAGCGTTGCCCGAAGGCAGGGGGTGAACACTGAAGCTTTCTTT.

CDR3 amino acids: CASSLNPVQGTGELFF. CDR3 in DNA: TGTGCCAGCAGCTTAAATCCCGTACAGGGGACCGGGGAGCTGTTTTTT. The rearrangement joins TRBV7-3 to TRBJ2-2, with 7 bases matching TRBD1. The CDR3 sequence is 16 residues long. The V gene's germline CDR1 is SGHTA and CDR2 FQGTGA. The V and J ends lost 1 base and 5 bases, in that order; junction bases with no gene match: 7.